Detailed here is one TCR beta chain. Its recognized antigen is unknown. The data were taken from a study of cytomegalovirus exposure and HLA in healthy donors (dated by TCRdb to about 2017). As for the study more broadly: According to an earlier analysis of around 600 of the donors, some 170 million T cells yielded roughly 110 million unique TCR beta sequences and 250 to 350 Gb of sequence data. Donor age, sex, ethnicity and CMV serostatus were collected together with the repertoire data. Among about 410 genotyped donors of the cohort, an average of around 220,000 unique TCR beta nucleotide sequences was sequenced per donor, of which about 20% were non-productive. About 280 gigabases of sequencing data and roughly 90 million unique TCR sequences were included in an early release covering around 600 HLA-typed donors. Because of strong linkage in the cohort, five DR-DQ haplotypes were treated as single units for association and clustering. The later analysis used no new phenotypic data to find candidate immune exposures, relying instead on TCR beta sequences and their occurrence across donors. Genome-wide SNP genotypes for about 65% of the 666 donors were used in a later genetic analysis, which treated that subset as a discovery cohort. To decide whether each TCR beta V gene segment behaved as functional or pseudogenic, an earlier analysis of over 500 of the donors relied on high-throughput TCR beta sequencing. Among the approximately 430 genotyped donors, approximately 81% belonged to the genetic ancestry cluster associated with self-reported Caucasian donors. All discovery cohort repertoires had been generated using a single sequencing platform. The number of donors typed differed by locus, with roughly 620-630 for A, B, C, DRB1 and DQB1, 522 for DQA1, approximately 580 for DPA1, and some 440 for DPB1. The study was designed to test whether signatures of past pathogen exposure could be identified by cataloging public T cell receptors. Both class I and class II loci were covered by HLA typing, at four-digit resolution. In addition to the first cohort of around 670 subjects, a separate validation cohort of over 90 different subjects was used. The study combined high-throughput TCR immunosequencing, statistical association of individual TCRs with disease status, and machine learning to predict cytomegalovirus infection status. To study patterns of TCR occurrence, a later analysis re-analyzed previously published TCR beta repertoires from 666 donors and added high-resolution HLA genotyping. The T cell repertoires of some 700 subjects were profiled by immunosequencing and related to cytomegalovirus serostatus.

The library was made by the immunoSEQ multiplex PCR assay. The multiplex PCR relied on a mix of 60 forward primers for TCR Vbeta segments and 13 reverse primers for TCR Jbeta segments. A multiplex PCR assay on genomic DNA amplified the CDR3 region of rearranged TCR beta genes. The amplified TCR beta libraries were sequenced on the Illumina HiSeq System as 87-base-pair reads. As for how the authors treated the data: Across the 600 to 700 repertoires, a later analysis counted approximately 75 million unique TCR beta chains, approximately 10 million of which were shared by at least two donors. Raw reads were error-corrected and collapsed into unique sequences by a nearest-neighbor algorithm in which closely related sequences were merged to remove PCR and sequencing errors. Alignment of CDR3 sequences to IMGT reference sequences was used to assign V, D and J gene segments. Each retained sequence needed at least a six-nucleotide match to both a V gene segment and a J gene segment. A rearrangement was called productive if the CDR3 had no stop codons and remained in frame with V and J, and every other rearrangement was called non-productive. Following IMGT convention, CDR3 was defined as the stretch from the second conserved V-encoded cysteine up to the conserved J-encoded phenylalanine. The earlier analysis of about 610 of the donors excluded any sequence lacking an unambiguous match to a single V gene segment. An earlier analysis of fewer than 650 of the donors classified V segments as functional when productive rearrangements were above 56.7% and as segregating when the standard deviation between donors was above 5%. To diagnose cytomegalovirus status from the catalog of TCR beta chain sequences, a statistical classification framework was built. A later analysis assigned V and J genes by comparing TCR nucleotide sequences with IMGT/GENE-DB human TR gene sequences. In a later analysis, CDR3 sequences and most-parsimonious VDJ recombination scenarios were assigned using the TCRdist pipeline. In a later analysis, every TCR beta chain was defined by the combination of its CDR3 amino acid sequence and its V-gene family, and reads without a unique V-gene family were dropped. As a way to deal with suspected cross-contamination and a sequencing artifact, a later analysis dropped more than 500 nucleotide sequences that were highly shared and had low generation probability. In a later analysis, a clonal expansion index was calculated for each public chain from normalized within-repertoire ranks of inferred template counts. A later analysis computed generation probabilities with a VDJ recombination model fitted to out-of-frame rearrangements, and checked the results against IGoR. In a later analysis, TCR-TCR, TCR-HLA and TCR-CMV co-occurrence was scored with hypergeometric tests, and a repertoire-size bias correction was applied to TCR pairs. A later analysis estimated false discovery rates by permuting HLA or CMV assignments 20 times. A later analysis grouped co-occurring TCRs with DBSCAN, adding TCRdist sequence similarity when clustering within HLA-allele-positive subsets. Repertoires with fewer than 30,000 or more than 120,000 public chains, plus five repertoires with anomalous nucleotide sharing, were excluded from co-occurrence clustering. Not all clones reach the TCRdb copy of this immuneACCESS table, which keeps in-frame sequences only. Checked studies attribute under half of the gap to unresolved V genes and leave the rest unexplained. V and J calls and clone size follow that table, whereas D and trimming were derived from the DNA. The record for this sample contains 100,000 to 150,000 clones. Of the sample, under 3.5% is held by the ten largest clones.

The full study reports these points: According to a later analysis, most CMV-associated TCR beta chains appeared to be HLA-restricted, and the HLA associations seemed to be driven largely by CMV exposure. Specific HLA alleles were associated with roughly 17,000 TCR beta sequences at a false discovery rate of 0.05 in a later analysis. It was suggested by the authors that the approach could potentially be generalized to other disease states and immunological phenotypes. In both the original and validation cohorts, the classifier was reported to diagnose cytomegalovirus status with high specificity and sensitivity. According to a later analysis, parvovirus B19, influenza, CMV and Epstein-Barr virus appeared linked to several top co-occurrence clusters. A group of highly shared sequence variants was considered likely to be a technical artifact of the sequencing pipeline. An earlier analysis of 450 to 750 of the donors showed that most TCR beta V segments appeared in productive rearrangements either about 87% or about 30% of the time, which broadly matched IMGT annotations. A further reported finding was that TCR beta sequences accurately predicted the HLA-A and HLA-B alleles for most subjects in the first cohort. Because some donors lacked HLA typing at each locus, the association tests relied only on the typed subset. In a later analysis, HLA-associated TCR beta chains showed more clonal expansion and lower generation probabilities than non-associated chains that were equally common. Presence/absence analyses assumed roughly uniform sequencing depth across donors, an assumption that may not hold. A later genetic analysis associated a missense DCLRE1C variant with V-gene and J-gene trimming of TCR beta chains, and an independent cohort replicated the association. A few of the identified cytomegalovirus-associated TCR beta chains were confirmed in vitro to be specific for cytomegalovirus antigens. Most TCR sequences were observed very rarely across donors, whereas some public TCRs were present in many individuals. According to a later genetic analysis, donors in an Asian-associated ancestry cluster had fewer N-insertions in productive TCRs than the approximately 650-donor mean. The only immune exposure information available for the cohort was CMV serostatus. In the study, some 160 TCR beta chains were listed as associated with cytomegalovirus. Only TCR beta chains were sequenced in this cohort, and the absence of alpha or paired-chain data limited detectable features. Because counts were too low, seventeen rarely observed V segments, including chromosome 9 orphons, were left out of the earlier analysis of a few hundred of the donors. Correlated functional status among segregating V segments might reflect linkage disequilibrium, but an unknown experimental factor could not be ruled out. In a later analysis, TCR association rates were found to vary across HLA loci, with the most associated TCRs seen for DRB1 alleles and the fewest for HLA-C alleles. Strong co-occurrence of HLA alleles, especially DR and DQ, made assigning TCR associations to individual alleles difficult.

The cohort comprised some 730 healthy bone marrow donors. Cohort members were all nominally healthy when sampled, although unrecorded immune exposures were likely present. The donor tested CMV seronegative, placing the donor among the 350 or so seronegative members of the cohort. Every donor gave a peripheral blood sample, and the peripheral blood mononuclear cells from that sample were used for TCR beta sequencing. Genomic DNA extraction from the blood cell samples was performed with the Qiagen DNeasy Blood Extraction Kit. This clonotype was sampled from a man aged 25-40 years in good health and CMV-seronegative. What was sequenced was PBMCs.

The CDR3 reads as follows: CASSHTRVRGRGNEQFF. The nucleotide sequence is given as TGCGCCAGCAGCCACACCAGGGTGCGCGGGAGGGGGAATGAGCAGTTCTTC. This receptor chain uses TRBV4-1 and TRBJ2-1; 9 bases in the middle match TRBD2. Compared with germline, V lacks 3 bases and J lacks 7 bases; bases without a gene match: 13. CDR1 and CDR2 are drawn from the germline V gene: MGHRA, YSYEKL. The CDR3, from cysteine to phenylalanine, totals 17 residues. CDR3 DNA only is kept here, 51 bases in frame from base 1.